This T cell receptor beta chain was found in a study of T cells expressing NK-cell markers. Study background: Investigators obtained TCR beta repertoires from sorted CD3+CD56+NKG2C+, CD3+CD56+NKG2C- and CD3+CD56-NKG2C+ T cells.

TCRdb reprocessed the 5' RACE reads and stores each CDR3 protein as one record, lacking DNA. The repertoire table contains 550,000 to 600,000 distinct CDR3 sequences. Germline V gene data show CDR1 as SGHRS and CDR2 as YFSETQ. The length of the CDR3 is 13 residues. The chain recombines TRBV5-1 with TRBJ2-1. The sequence was collected from a man between 18 and 35 years old in good health. What was sequenced was blood T cells: a sorted CD56 or NKG2C T cell subset, CD4+ or CD8+ T cells, or bulk PBMC T cells (not recorded which). The CDR3 here is CASSHGLNNEQFF.